One sample yielded the 15 T cell receptor beta chains listed below, sequenced in a study of OX40 agonist ivuxolimab in advanced cancers. The assay was immunoSEQ multiplex PCR, and TCRdb's table has in-frame clones only and misses some. The sample records tens of thousands of clones, approximately 89% being singletons. The material was CD4+ or CD8+ T cells sorted from blood, obtained in a trial of the OX40 agonist ivuxolimab. These TCRs come from an adult with an advanced solid tumor such as melanoma, head and neck, liver or kidney cancer.

The chain is built from TRBV9 and TRBJ1-3; D call uncertain. Trimming removed 0 bases from V and 0 bases from J, with 7 bases in between. CDR1 is SGDLS, CDR2 YYNGEE, per germline. This CDR3 has 15 residues. The CDR3 coding sequence is TGTGCCAGCAGCGTAGGGAGCTTCTCTGGAAACACCATATATTTT. This gives the protein CASSVGSFSGNTIYF.

The rearrangement joins TRBV2 to TRBJ2-7, with TRBD2 identical over 13 bases. Germline CDR1 SNHLY, CDR2 FYNNEI. Losses at the gene ends were 2 bases for V and 4 bases for J; bases not matched to a gene: 2. The CDR3 spans 15 residues. The CDR3: CASSEMTSGRYEQYF. The DNA for the CDR3 is TGTGCCAGCAGTGAAATGACTAGCGGGAGGTACGAGCAGTACTTC.

This clone is a singleton in its sample. The chain uses TRBV23-1 and TRBJ1-4; 8 bases align to TRBD1. TRBV23-1 falls under the ORF class, with uncertain function. The trim removed 6 bases at V and 0 bases at J, leaving 3 bases unmatched. This CDR3 has 15 amino acids. The CDR3 loop reads CASRDRDPTNEKLFF. The CDR3 bases are TGCGCCAGCAGGGACAGGGACCCAACTAATGAAAAACTGTTTTTT.

The chain uses TRBV5-1 and TRBJ2-7; TRBD2 is a possible D gene (5 bases). V was shortened by 0 bases and J by 6 bases, with 16 bases between the two germline ends. Germline-derived CDR1 and CDR2 are SGHRS and YFSETQ. CDR3 length: 15 residues. The chain's CDR3 is CASSLAGVASSEQYF. For the CDR3, the DNA is TGCGCCAGCAGCTTGGCCGGGGTGGCGTCCAGCGAGCAGTACTTC.

The chain couples TRBV16 to TRBJ1-1; a weak D match, TRBD1 (6 bases). The germline V and J ends were trimmed by 1 base and 3 bases, with 12 bases remaining between them. The CDR3 has 15 residues. Germline lookup yields CDR1 KGHSY and CDR2 FQNENV. CDR3 region: CASSQFDRWDTEAFF. The CDR3 nucleotides are TGTGCCAGCAGCCAATTCGACAGGTGGGACACTGAAGCTTTCTTT.

The chain employs TRBV7-2 and TRBJ1-3; unclear D gene. This CDR3 spans 13 amino acids. Germline V gene sequence: CDR1 SGHTA, CDR2 FQGNSA. Trimming took 3 bases from V and 0 from J, leaving 3 bases between them. Written as DNA, the CDR3 is TGTGCCAGCAGCTTGCGCTCTGGAAACACCATATATTTT. This encodes CASSLRSGNTIYF.

This chain links TRBV6-6 with TRBJ2-5; D is possibly TRBD1 (5 bases). The germline gives CDR1 MNHNY, CDR2 SVGAGI (reference sequence). The V end was cut by 6 bases, the J end by 5 bases, with 13 bases between. The CDR3 is 13 amino acids. CDR3 protein: CASRLRVYETQYF. Written as DNA, the CDR3 is TGTGCCAGCAGGCTCAGGGTTTACGAGACCCAGTACTTC.

The chain is built from TRBV10-3 and TRBJ2-7; TRBD2 aligns across 12 bases. V shed 2 bases, J shed 7 bases, and the junction held 9 bases outside the gene matches. Germline values: CDR1 ENHRY, CDR2 SYGVKD. The CDR3 has 16 residues. CDR3 sequence reads: CAISEASGRAFSEQYF. The CDR3 DNA follows: TGTGCCATCAGTGAGGCTAGCGGGAGGGCCTTTAGTGAGCAGTACTTC.

V and J are TRBV2 and TRBJ1-2; the D gene is possibly TRBD1 (5 bases). The CDR3 contains 12 residues. Trimming took 7 bases from V and 7 from J, leaving 13 bases between them. Germline CDR1 and CDR2: SNHLY and FYNNEI. For the CDR3, the DNA is TGTGCCAGCAACGCAGGGTTTATTGGCTACACCTTC. It is translated as CASNAGFIGYTF.

The chain is built from TRBV28 and TRBJ2-7, with D tentatively TRBD1 or TRBD2 (6 bases each). The CDR3 spans 13 residues. Per germline, CDR1 MDHEN and CDR2 SYDVKM. V lost 7 bases, J lost 3 bases, and 13 bases lay in between. The CDR3 reads CASTEQGLYEQYF. In DNA form, the CDR3 reads TGTGCCAGCACGGAACAGGGACTCTACGAGCAGTACTTC.

This chain links TRBV14 with TRBJ1-2; TRBD1 matches 10 bases. Germline V gene data show CDR1 as SGHDN and CDR2 as FVKESK. V gave up 4 bases and J gave up 7 bases; unmatched junction bases: 18. CDR3 length equals 18 residues. CDR3 nucleotides: TGTGCCAGCAGCCCGTTTTTGGGACAGGGGAAGGGAAGCGGTGGCTACACCTTC. Its translation is CASSPFLGQGKGSGGYTF.

V usage is TRBV28 and J usage is TRBJ2-3, with a tentative D call TRBD2 (6 bases). This CDR3 contains 14 residues. The germline CDR1 and CDR2 sequences are MDHEN and SYDVKM. The V gene lost 3 bases and the J gene lost 4 bases, with 11 bases spanning the gap. CDR3 nucleotide sequence: TGTGCCAGCAGTTTGGGGGGTTCGGCAGATACGCAGTATTTT. Its translation is CASSLGGSADTQYF.

The chain combines TRBV5-1 with TRBJ2-5; D is possibly TRBD1 or TRBD2 (6 bases each). The CDR3 spans 13 residues. The germline V gene has CDR1 SGHRS and CDR2 YFSETQ. V gave up 5 bases and J gave up 1 base, with 9 bases separating them. CDR3 bases: TGCGCCAGCAGGGGGGGCACCCAAGAGACCCAGTACTTC. Amino acid sequence: CASRGGTQETQYF. Drawing the rest from reference TRBV5-1 and TRBJ2-5, the complete variable domain is KAGVTQTPRYLIKTRGQQVTLSCSPISGHRSVSWYQQTPGQGLQFLFEYFSETQRNKGNFPGRFSGRQFSNSRSEMNVSTLELGDSALYLCASRGGTQETQYFGPGTRLLVL.

This clone was seen just once. The chain joins TRBV5-4 to TRBJ2-7; 8 nucleotides align to TRBD2. With V trimmed by 3 bases and J by 3 bases, 8 bases remained unmatched. Germline assignment: CDR1 SGHNT and CDR2 YYREEE (reference sequence). This CDR3 is built from 15 residues. Here the CDR3 reads CASSSHTSGNYEQYF. The DNA for the CDR3 is TGTGCCAGCAGCTCCCATACTAGCGGAAACTACGAGCAGTACTTC. Full variable domain (missing parts from reference TRBV5-4 and TRBJ2-7): ETGVTQSPTHLIKTRGQQVTLRCSSQSGHNTVSWYQQALGQGPQFIFQYYREEENGRGNFPPRFSGLQFPNYSSELNVNALELDDSALYLCASSSHTSGNYEQYFGPGTRLTVT.

The gene calls are TRBV9 and TRBJ1-6; D unclear. Germline V gene lookup returns CDR1 SGDLS and CDR2 YYNGEE. V was trimmed by 2 bases and J by 7 bases, leaving 10 bases between them. There are 14 residues in the CDR3. CDR3 sequence: CASSVRTENSPLHF. Here the CDR3 DNA reads TGTGCCAGCAGCGTCCGGACGGAAAATTCACCCCTCCACTTT. Together with reference TRBV9 and TRBJ1-6, the CDR3 gives the full variable domain: DSGVTQTPKHLITATGQRVTLRCSPRSGDLSVYWYQQSLDQGLQFLIQYYNGEERAKGNILERFSAQQFPDLHSELNLSSLELGDSALYFCASSVRTENSPLHFGNGTRLTVT.